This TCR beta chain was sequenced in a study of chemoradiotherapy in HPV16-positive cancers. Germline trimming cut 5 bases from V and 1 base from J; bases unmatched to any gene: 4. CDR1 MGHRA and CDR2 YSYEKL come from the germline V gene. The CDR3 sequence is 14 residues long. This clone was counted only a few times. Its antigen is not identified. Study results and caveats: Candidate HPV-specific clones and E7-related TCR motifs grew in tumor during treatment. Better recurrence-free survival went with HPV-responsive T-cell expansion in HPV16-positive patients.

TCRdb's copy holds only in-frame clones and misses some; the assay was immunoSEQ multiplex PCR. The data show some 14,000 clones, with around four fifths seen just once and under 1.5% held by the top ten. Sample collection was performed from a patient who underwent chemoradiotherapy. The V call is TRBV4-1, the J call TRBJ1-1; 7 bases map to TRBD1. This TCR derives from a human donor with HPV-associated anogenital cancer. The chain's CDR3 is CASSTGDRNTEAFF. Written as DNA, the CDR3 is TGCGCCAGCAGCACTGGGGACAGGAACACTGAAGCTTTCTTT.